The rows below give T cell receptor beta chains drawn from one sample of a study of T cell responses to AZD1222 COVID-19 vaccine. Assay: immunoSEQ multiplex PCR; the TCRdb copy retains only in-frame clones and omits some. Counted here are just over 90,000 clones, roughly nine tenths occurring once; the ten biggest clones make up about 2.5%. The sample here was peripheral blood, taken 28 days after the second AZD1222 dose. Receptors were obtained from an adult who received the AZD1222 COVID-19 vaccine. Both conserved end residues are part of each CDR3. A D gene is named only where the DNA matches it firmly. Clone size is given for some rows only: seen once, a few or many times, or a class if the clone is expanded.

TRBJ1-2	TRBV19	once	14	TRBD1	CASVGQGGDYGYTF	TGTGCCTCTGTCGGACAGGGCGGCGACTATGGCTACACCTTC
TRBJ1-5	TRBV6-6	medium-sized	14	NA	CASSSPGNNQPQHF	TGTGCCAGCAGTAGCCCCGGTAACAATCAGCCCCAGCATTTT
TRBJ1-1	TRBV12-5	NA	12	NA	CASDLMNTEAFF	TGTGCTAGTGATTTGATGAACACTGAAGCTTTCTTT
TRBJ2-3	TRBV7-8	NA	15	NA	CASSGGGEGTDTQYF	TGTGCCAGCAGCGGAGGGGGGGAGGGCACAGATACGCAGTATTTT
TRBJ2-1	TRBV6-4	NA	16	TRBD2	CASSALGAGDYNEQFF	TGTGCCAGCAGTGCCCTAGGAGCGGGAGATTACAATGAGCAGTTCTTC
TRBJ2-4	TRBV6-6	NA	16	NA	CASSYSNGGVKNIQYF	TGTGCCAGCAGTTACTCGAACGGGGGCGTCAAAAACATTCAGTACTTC
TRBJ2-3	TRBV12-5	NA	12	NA	CASGLVADTQYF	TGTGCTAGTGGTTTGGTAGCAGATACGCAGTATTTT
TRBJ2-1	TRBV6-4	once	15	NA	CASNRRCRSYNEQFF	TGTGCCAGCAACAGACGGTGCCGCTCCTACAATGAGCAGTTCTTC
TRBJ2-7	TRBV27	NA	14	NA	CASSLRARPSEQYF	TGTGCCAGCAGTTTACGGGCCAGACCGTCCGAGCAGTACTTC
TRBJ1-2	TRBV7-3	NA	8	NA	CASSLDAF	TGTGCCAGCAGCTTAGACGCCTTC
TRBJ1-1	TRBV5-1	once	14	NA	CASSSIPGGTEAFF	TGCGCCAGCAGCTCAATACCGGGGGGAACTGAAGCTTTCTTT
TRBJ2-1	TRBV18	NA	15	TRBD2	CASSQRLAGSDEQFF	TGTGCCAGCTCGCAACGACTAGCAGGGTCGGATGAGCAGTTCTTC
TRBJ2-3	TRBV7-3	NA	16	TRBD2	CASSLTAGGRTDTQYF	TGTGCCAGCAGCTTAACTGCGGGGGGCCGCACAGATACGCAGTATTTT
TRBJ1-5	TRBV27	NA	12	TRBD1	CASWDRDQPQHF	TGTGCCAGCTGGGACAGGGATCAGCCCCAGCATTTT
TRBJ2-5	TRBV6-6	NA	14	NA	CASSYSTAQETQYF	TGTGCCAGCAGTTACTCGACAGCCCAAGAGACCCAGTACTTC
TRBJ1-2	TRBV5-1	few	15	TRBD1	CASSPRQGFRYGYTF	TGCGCCAGCAGCCCCCGACAGGGGTTCCGCTATGGCTACACCTTC
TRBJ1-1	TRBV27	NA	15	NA	CASSLHRGMNTEAFF	TGTGCCAGCAGTTTACATCGAGGGATGAACACTGAAGCTTTCTTT
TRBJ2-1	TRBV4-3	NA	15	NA	CASSQAGTVFHEQFF	TGCGCCAGCAGCCAGGCGGGGACAGTCTTCCATGAGCAGTTCTTC
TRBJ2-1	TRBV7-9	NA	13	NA	CASSLARGLEQFF	TGTGCCAGCAGCTTAGCCCGGGGGCTGGAGCAGTTCTTC
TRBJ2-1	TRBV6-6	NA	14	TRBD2	CASKPSGGAYEQFF	TGTGCCAGCAAACCTAGCGGGGGGGCCTATGAGCAGTTCTTC
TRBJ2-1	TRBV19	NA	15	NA	CASSIDESAYNEQFF	TGTGCCAGTAGTATAGATGAGTCTGCCTACAATGAGCAGTTCTTC
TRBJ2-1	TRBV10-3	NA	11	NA	CAISERDEQFF	TGTGCCATCAGTGAGAGAGATGAGCAGTTCTTC
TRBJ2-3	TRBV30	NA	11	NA	CAWSRLTKQYF	TGTGCCTGGAGTCGACTCACTAAGCAGTATTTT
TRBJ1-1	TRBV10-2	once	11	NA	CASSGATEAFF	TGCGCCAGCAGTGGAGCCACTGAAGCTTTCTTT
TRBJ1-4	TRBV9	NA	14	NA	CASSVGQGGEKLFF	TGTGCCAGCAGCGTAGGTCAGGGAGGGGAAAAACTGTTTTTT